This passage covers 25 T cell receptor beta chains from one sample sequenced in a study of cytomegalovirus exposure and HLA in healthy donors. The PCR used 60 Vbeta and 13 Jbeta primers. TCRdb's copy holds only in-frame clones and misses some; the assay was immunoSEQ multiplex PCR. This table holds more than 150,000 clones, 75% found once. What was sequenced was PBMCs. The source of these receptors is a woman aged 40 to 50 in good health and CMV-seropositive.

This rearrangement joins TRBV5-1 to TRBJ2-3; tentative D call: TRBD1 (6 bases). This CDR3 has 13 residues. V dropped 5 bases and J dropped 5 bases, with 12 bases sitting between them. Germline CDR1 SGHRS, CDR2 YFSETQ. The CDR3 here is CASRSTGLDTQYF. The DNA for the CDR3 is TGCGCCAGCAGATCAACAGGGCTAGATACGCAGTATTTT.

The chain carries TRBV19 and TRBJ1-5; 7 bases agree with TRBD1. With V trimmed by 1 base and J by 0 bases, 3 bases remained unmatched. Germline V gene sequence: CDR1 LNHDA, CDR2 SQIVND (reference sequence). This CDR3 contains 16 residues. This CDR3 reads CASSIGTGYSNQPQHF. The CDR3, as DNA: TGTGCCAGTAGTATAGGGACAGGTTATAGCAATCAGCCCCAGCATTTT.

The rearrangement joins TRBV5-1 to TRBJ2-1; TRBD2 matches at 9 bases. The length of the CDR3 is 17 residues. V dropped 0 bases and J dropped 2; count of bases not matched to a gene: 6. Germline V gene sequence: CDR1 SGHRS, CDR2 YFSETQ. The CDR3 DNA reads TGCGCCAGCAGCTTGGGGTCCACTAGCGGGCCCTACAATGAGCAGTTCTTC. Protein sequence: CASSLGSTSGPYNEQFF.

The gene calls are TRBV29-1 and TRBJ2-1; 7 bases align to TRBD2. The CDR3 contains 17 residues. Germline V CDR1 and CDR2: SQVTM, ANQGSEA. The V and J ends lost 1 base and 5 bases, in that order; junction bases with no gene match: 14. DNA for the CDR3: TGCAGCGTTGAAGTCCCGGAGCTAGCGGATATAAACAATGAGCAGTTCTTC. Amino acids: CSVEVPELADINNEQFF.

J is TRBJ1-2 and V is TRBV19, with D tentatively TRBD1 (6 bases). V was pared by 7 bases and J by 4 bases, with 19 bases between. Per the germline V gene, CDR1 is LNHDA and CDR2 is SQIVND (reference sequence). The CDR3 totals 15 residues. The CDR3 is CASTIGRQGIYGYTF. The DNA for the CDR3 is TGTGCCAGTACGATTGGGCGGCAGGGGATCTATGGCTACACCTTC.

The CDR3 region is CASSRASSGGTEAFF. Written as DNA, the CDR3 is TGTGCCAGCAGCCGGGCTTCGTCCGGGGGGACTGAAGCTTTCTTT. The chain is built from TRBV7-2 and TRBJ1-1, with D maybe TRBD1 (5 bases). Per germline, CDR1 SGHTA and CDR2 FQGNSA. V gave up 5 bases and J gave up 5 bases, with 18 bases separating them. The CDR3 runs 15 residues. The variable domain in full, with the rest retrieved from reference TRBV7-2 and TRBJ1-1, is GAGVSQSPSNKVTEKGKDVELRCDPISGHTALYWYRQSLGQGLEFLIYFQGNSAPDKSGLPSDRFSAERTGGSVSTLTIQRTQQEDSAVYLCASSRASSGGTEAFFGQGTRLTVV.

The CDR3 sequence is CASSLRDYPYEQYF. Here the CDR3 DNA reads TGTGCCAGCAGCCTCCGGGACTACCCCTACGAGCAGTACTTC. This rearrangement joins TRBV7-9 to TRBJ2-7, with 7 bases that match TRBD2. Trimming cost V 5 bases and J 2 bases; bases outside gene matches: 6. There are 14 residues in the CDR3. Germline loops: CDR1 SEHNR, CDR2 FQNEAQ (reference sequence). Full variable domain (rest looked up from reference TRBV7-9 and TRBJ2-7): DTGVSQNPRHKITKRGQNVTFRCDPISEHNRLYWYRQTLGQGPEFLTYFQNEAQLEKSRLLSDRFSAERPKGSFSTLEIQRTEQGDSAMYLCASSLRDYPYEQYFGPGTRLTVT.

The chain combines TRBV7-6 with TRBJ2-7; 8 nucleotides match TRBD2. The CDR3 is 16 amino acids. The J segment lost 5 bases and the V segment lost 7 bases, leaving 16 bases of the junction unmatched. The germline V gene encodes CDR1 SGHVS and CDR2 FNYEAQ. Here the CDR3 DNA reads TGTGCCAGCACCATCGGCCCAAGCGGGAGATCCCACGAGCAGTACTTC. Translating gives CASTIGPSGRSHEQYF.

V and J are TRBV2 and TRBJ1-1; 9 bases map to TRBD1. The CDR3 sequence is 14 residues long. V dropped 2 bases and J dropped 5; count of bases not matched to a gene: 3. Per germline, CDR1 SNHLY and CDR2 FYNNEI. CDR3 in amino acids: CASSESQGATEAFF. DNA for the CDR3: TGTGCCAGCAGTGAATCACAGGGGGCTACTGAAGCTTTCTTT.

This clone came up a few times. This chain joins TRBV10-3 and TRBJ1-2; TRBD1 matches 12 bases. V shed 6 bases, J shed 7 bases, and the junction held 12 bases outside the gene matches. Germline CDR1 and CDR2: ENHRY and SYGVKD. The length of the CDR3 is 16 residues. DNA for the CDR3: TGTGCCATCAGCAAGAGCGGGACAGGGGGCGCCTCTGGCTACACCTTC. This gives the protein CAISKSGTGGASGYTF.

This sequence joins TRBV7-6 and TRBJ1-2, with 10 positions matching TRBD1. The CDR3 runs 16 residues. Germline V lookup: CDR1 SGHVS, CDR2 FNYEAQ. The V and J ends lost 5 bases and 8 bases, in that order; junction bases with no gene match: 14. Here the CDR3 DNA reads TGTGCCAGCAGCAAGACTTCCCCCGGGACAGGGGTCGGCTACACCTTC. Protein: CASSKTSPGTGVGYTF.

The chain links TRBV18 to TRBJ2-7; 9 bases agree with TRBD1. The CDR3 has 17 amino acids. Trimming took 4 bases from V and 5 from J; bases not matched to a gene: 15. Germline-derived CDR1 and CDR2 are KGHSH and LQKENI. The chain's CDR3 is CASSLGTGLSALNEQYF. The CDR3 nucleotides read TGTGCCAGCTCACTTGGGACAGGGCTCTCTGCCCTTAACGAGCAGTACTTC.

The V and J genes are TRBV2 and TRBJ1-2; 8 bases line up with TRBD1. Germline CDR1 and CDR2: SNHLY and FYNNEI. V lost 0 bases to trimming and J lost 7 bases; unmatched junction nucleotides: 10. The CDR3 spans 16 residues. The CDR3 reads CASSEALGTGYGGYTF. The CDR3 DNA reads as TGTGCCAGCAGTGAAGCTCTTGGGACAGGTTACGGTGGCTACACCTTC.

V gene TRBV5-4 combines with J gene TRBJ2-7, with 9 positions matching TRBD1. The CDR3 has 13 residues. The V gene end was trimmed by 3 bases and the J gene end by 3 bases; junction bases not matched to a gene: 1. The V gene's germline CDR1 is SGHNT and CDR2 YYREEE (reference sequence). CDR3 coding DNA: TGTGCCAGCAGCTCGGGACAGGGCTACGAGCAGTACTTC. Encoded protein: CASSSGQGYEQYF. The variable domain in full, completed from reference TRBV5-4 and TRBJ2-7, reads ETGVTQSPTHLIKTRGQQVTLRCSSQSGHNTVSWYQQALGQGPQFIFQYYREEENGRGNFPPRFSGLQFPNYSSELNVNALELDDSALYLCASSSGQGYEQYFGPGTRLTVT.

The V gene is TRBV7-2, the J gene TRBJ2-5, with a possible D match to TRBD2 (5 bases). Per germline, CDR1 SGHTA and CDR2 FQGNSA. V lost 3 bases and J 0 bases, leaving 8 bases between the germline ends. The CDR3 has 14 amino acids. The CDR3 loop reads CASSLVGNQETQYF. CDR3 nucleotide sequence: TGTGCCAGCAGCTTGGTCGGGAACCAAGAGACCCAGTACTTC.

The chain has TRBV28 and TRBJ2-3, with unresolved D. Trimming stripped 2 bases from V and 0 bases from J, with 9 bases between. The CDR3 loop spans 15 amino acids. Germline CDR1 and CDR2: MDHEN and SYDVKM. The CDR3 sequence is CASSLAEPSTDTQYF. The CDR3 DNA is TGTGCCAGCAGTTTAGCGGAGCCTAGCACAGATACGCAGTATTTT.

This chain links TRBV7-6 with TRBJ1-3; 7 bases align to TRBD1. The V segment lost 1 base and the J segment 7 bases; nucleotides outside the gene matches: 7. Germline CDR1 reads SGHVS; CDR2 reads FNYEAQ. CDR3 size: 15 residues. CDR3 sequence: CASSLGTGVGNTIYF. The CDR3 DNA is TGTGCCAGCAGCTTAGGGACAGGCGTAGGGAACACCATATATTTT.

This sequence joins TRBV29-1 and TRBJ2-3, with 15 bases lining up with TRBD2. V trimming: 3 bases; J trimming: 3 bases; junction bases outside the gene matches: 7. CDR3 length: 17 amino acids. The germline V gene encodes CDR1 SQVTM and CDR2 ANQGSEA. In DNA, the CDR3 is TGCAGCGTTGATGGACGCGGACTAGCGGGAGGGACAGATACGCAGTATTTT. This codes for CSVDGRGLAGGTDTQYF.

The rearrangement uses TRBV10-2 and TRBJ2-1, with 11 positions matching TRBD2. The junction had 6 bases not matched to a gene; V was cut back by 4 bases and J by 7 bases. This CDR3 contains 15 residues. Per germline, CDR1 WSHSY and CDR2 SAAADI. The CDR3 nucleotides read TGCGCCAGCAGTGGAACTAGCGGGAGTTTAAATGAGCAGTTCTTC. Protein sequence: CASSGTSGSLNEQFF.

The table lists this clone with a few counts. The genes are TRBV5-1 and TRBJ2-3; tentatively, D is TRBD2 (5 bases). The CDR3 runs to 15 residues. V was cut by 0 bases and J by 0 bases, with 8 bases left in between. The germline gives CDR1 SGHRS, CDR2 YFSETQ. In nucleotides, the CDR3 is TGCGCCAGCAGCTTGGTTCCGGGGAGCACAGATACGCAGTATTTT. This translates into CASSLVPGSTDTQYF.

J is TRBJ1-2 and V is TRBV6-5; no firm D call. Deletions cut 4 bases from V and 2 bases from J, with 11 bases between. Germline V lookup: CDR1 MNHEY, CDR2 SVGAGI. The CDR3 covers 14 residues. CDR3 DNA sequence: TGTGCCAGCAGTTCTTCCGGGAGAAACTATGGCTACACCTTC. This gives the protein CASSSSGRNYGYTF.

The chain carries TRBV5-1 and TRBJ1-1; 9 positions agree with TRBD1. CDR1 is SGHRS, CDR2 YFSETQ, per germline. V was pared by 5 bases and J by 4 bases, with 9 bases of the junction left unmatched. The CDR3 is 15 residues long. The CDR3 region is CASSYLQGAGTEAFF. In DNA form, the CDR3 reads TGCGCCAGCAGTTATCTACAGGGGGCAGGCACTGAAGCTTTCTTT.

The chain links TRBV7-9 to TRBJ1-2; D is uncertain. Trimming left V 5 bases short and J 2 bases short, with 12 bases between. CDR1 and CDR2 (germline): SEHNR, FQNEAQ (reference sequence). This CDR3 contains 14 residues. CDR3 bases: TGTGCCAGCAGCCCAAAGACGGGGAACTATGGCTACACCTTC. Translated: CASSPKTGNYGYTF.

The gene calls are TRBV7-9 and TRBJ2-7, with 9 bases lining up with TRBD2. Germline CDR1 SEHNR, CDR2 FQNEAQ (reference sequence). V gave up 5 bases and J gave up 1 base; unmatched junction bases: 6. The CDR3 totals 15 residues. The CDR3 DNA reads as TGTGCCAGCAGCCCCGAGACTAGCGGTTCCTACGAGCAGTACTTC. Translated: CASSPETSGSYEQYF.

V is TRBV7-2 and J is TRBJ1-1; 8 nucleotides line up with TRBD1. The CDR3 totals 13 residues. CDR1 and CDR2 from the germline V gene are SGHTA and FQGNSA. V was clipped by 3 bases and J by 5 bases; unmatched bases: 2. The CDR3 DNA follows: TGTGCCAGCAGCTTGACAGGGGTGACTGAAGCTTTCTTT. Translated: CASSLTGVTEAFF.